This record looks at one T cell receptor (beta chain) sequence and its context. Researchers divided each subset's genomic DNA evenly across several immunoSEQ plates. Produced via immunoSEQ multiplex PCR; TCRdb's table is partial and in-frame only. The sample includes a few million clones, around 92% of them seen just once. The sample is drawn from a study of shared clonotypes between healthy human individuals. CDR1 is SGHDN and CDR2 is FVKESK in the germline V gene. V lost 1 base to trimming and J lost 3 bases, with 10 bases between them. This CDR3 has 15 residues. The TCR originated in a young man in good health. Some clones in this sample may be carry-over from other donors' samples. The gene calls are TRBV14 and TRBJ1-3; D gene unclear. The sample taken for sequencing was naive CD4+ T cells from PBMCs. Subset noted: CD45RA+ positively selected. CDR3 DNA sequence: TGTGCCAGCAGCCAAGGGCAAGGGTTTGGAAACACCATATATTTT. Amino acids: CASSQGQGFGNTIYF.